These T cell receptor beta chains were read from a single sample in a study of OX40 agonist ivuxolimab in advanced cancers. Sequencing was performed with immunoSEQ multiplex PCR; in TCRdb, only in-frame clones are kept and a portion is missing. The data hold roughly 88,000 clones, with around 87% observed a single time. The input for sequencing was CD4+ or CD8+ T cells sorted from blood, taken in a trial of the OX40 agonist ivuxolimab. These receptors were collected from an adult with an advanced solid tumor such as melanoma, head and neck, liver or kidney cancer. The CDR3 runs from the conserved cysteine through the conserved F or W. D genes are given only for firm matches. Part of the rows lack a size; the others show once, few, many or a class for expanded clones.

D gene	clone size	V gene	J gene	CDR3 DNA	CDR3 protein
.	.	TRBV27	TRBJ1-1	TGTGCCAGCAGTTTTGCTAGGGGCCTGAACACTGAAGCTTTCTTT	CASSFARGLNTEAFF
TRBD1	once	TRBV11-3	TRBJ2-2	TGTGCCAGCAGCACGGGACAGTCGGAGCTGTTTTTT	CASSTGQSELFF
.	.	TRBV7-6	TRBJ2-1	TGTGCCAGCAGCCGCCCTAGCGCCTACAATGAGCAGTTCTTC	CASSRPSAYNEQFF
TRBD2	.	TRBV30	TRBJ2-1	TGTGCCTGGAGGGAGGGGCTAGCGGGATTGGATGAGCAGTTCTTC	CAWREGLAGLDEQFF
.	.	TRBV5-1	TRBJ2-7	TGCGCCAGCAGCCCGGGGGACTCTCGTTCTTCCTACGAGCAGTACTTC	CASSPGDSRSSYEQYF
TRBD1	.	TRBV5-6	TRBJ1-2	TGTGCCAGCACCCCGGGACAGGGAGGGTATGGCTACACCTTC	CASTPGQGGYGYTF
.	.	TRBV2	TRBJ1-5	TGTGCCAGCAGTAGGACGGTGGGGACTAGCAATCAGCCCCAGCATTTT	CASSRTVGTSNQPQHF
TRBD1	.	TRBV6-5	TRBJ1-1	TGTGCCAGCAGTGGAAGGGACAGGGGGCCGGAAGCTTTCTTT	CASSGRDRGPEAFF
TRBD1	few	TRBV5-1	TRBJ2-3	TGCGCCAGCAGCCCAGGACAGGGCACAGATACGCAGTATTTT	CASSPGQGTDTQYF
TRBD1	.	TRBV19	TRBJ2-1	TGTGCCAGTAGTCGGGGACAGGGAAGGACTTATGAGCAGTTCTTC	CASSRGQGRTYEQFF
.	.	TRBV6-1	TRBJ2-7	TGTGCCAGCAGTGAGGCAGGACTCTACGAGCAGTACTTC	CASSEAGLYEQYF
.	.	TRBV6-5	TRBJ2-5	TGTGCCAGCAGTAAATCCAGGGAGACCCAGTACTTC	CASSKSRETQYF
.	.	TRBV7-3	TRBJ2-1	TGTGCCAGCAGCTCAGCTAGCGTGAATGAGCAGTTCTTC	CASSSASVNEQFF
.	.	TRBV7-2	TRBJ1-5	TGTGCCAGCAGCTTAGGGGGGTGGGATCAGCCCCAGCATTTT	CASSLGGWDQPQHF
.	.	TRBV5-6	TRBJ2-3	TGTGCCAGCAGCTTGGGCCTTCGCGGGGGCGTTGCGCAGTATTTT	CASSLGLRGGVAQYF
.	.	TRBV19	TRBJ2-3	TGTGCCAGTAGTATAGTACCCAGCACAGATACGCAGTATTTT	CASSIVPSTDTQYF
.	.	TRBV18	TRBJ1-1	TGTGCCAGCTCGCATGGACAGAGCCTAAACACTGAAGCTTTCTTT	CASSHGQSLNTEAFF
.	.	TRBV4-2	TRBJ2-1	TGTGCCAGCAGCCAAGATTGGGGCAACAATGAGCAGTTCTTC	CASSQDWGNNEQFF
.	.	TRBV5-1	TRBJ2-3	TGCGCCAGCAGCTCAGAGCTCTTGACCGGTTCCCCCTACACAGATACGCAGTATTTT	CASSSELLTGSPYTDTQYF
.	once	TRBV6-5	TRBJ2-5	TGTGCCAGCAGTCGGGGGCAAGAGACCCAGTACTTC	CASSRGQETQYF
TRBD1	.	TRBV5-1	TRBJ2-4	TGCGCCAGCAGCTTGTTAGGGGGACAGGCCAAAAACATTCAGTACTTC	CASSLLGGQAKNIQYF
TRBD1	.	TRBV5-1	TRBJ2-5	TGCGCCAGCAGCTTACAGGGGTATGGCTCCAAAGAGACCCAGTACTTC	CASSLQGYGSKETQYF
.	.	TRBV27	TRBJ1-5	TGTGCCAGCAGCCTAAGCACGTTTAGCAATCAGCCCCAGCATTTT	CASSLSTFSNQPQHF
TRBD2	.	TRBV7-8	TRBJ2-1	TGTGCCAGCAGCTTATCGTCCAGCGGGAGTTCTAATGAGCAGTTCTTC	CASSLSSSGSSNEQFF
.	.	TRBV4-1	TRBJ1-4	TGCGCCAGCAGCCAAGATAGGGCAGAAAAACTGTTTTTT	CASSQDRAEKLFF
.	.	TRBV2	TRBJ1-2	TGTGCCAGCAGGGGAGGTTATGGCTACACCTTC	CASRGGYGYTF
TRBD2	.	TRBV28	TRBJ2-7	TGTGCCAGCAGTCCCCCAGGACTAGCGTACGAGCAGTACTTC	CASSPPGLAYEQYF
TRBD2	few	TRBV28	TRBJ2-7	TGTGCCAGCCGGAAACTAGCGGGAGGAGGATACGAGCAGTACTTC	CASRKLAGGGYEQYF
TRBD1	.	TRBV10-3	TRBJ1-2	TGTGCCATCAGTGAGTCTACAGGGGGCGGCTACACCTTC	CAISESTGGGYTF
.	.	TRBV30	TRBJ2-1	TGTGCCTGGACGCCCCTGAGGGGGGGAAACAATGAGCAGTTCTTC	CAWTPLRGGNNEQFF
.	.	TRBV7-8	TRBJ1-1	TGTGCCAGCAGCTCCAGCTTGGGTTGGGGAGCTTTCTTT	CASSSSLGWGAFF
.	.	TRBV7-6	TRBJ1-4	TGTGCCAGCAGACAGGGTAACACTAATGAAAAACTGTTTTTT	CASRQGNTNEKLFF
.	.	TRBV6-1	TRBJ1-1	TGTGCCAGCAGTGAACGACGGTCTATGAACACTGAAGCTTTCTTT	CASSERRSMNTEAFF
TRBD2	.	TRBV28	TRBJ2-1	TGTGCCACCCTAGGGACTAGGGTGTACAATGAGCAGTTCTTC	CATLGTRVYNEQFF
.	.	TRBV6-6	TRBJ2-1	TGTGCCAGCAGTTCAACACGAGAGCAGTTCTTC	CASSSTREQFF
TRBD2	.	TRBV18	TRBJ2-3	TGTGCCAGCTCAACCCGACTAGCGGGGCCCTGGGCAGATACGCAGTATTTT	CASSTRLAGPWADTQYF
.	once	TRBV6-1	TRBJ1-2	TGTGCCAGCAGTGAAAAGGACCGGGGCTACACCTTC	CASSEKDRGYTF
.	once	TRBV11-2	TRBJ2-2	TGTGCCAGCAGCCCAGCCGGGGGGCGTGACGGGGAGCTGTTTTTT	CASSPAGGRDGELFF
.	.	TRBV2	TRBJ2-1	TGTGCCAGCAGTCACAATGATCAGTTCTTC	CASSHNDQFF
TRBD2	.	TRBV5-4	TRBJ2-3	TGTGCCAGCAGCTTGGGAGGAGCGGGAGGGGCAGATACGCAGTATTTT	CASSLGGAGGADTQYF
.	once	TRBV7-2	TRBJ1-3	TGTGCCAGCAGCTTAGTAGTTTGGGGGAGCTCTGGAAACACCATATATTTT	CASSLVVWGSSGNTIYF
.	once	TRBV5-6	TRBJ2-2	TGTGCCAGCAGCTTCAGTGCTCAGCGGGTTACCGGGGAGCTGTTTTTT	CASSFSAQRVTGELFF
.	.	TRBV7-8	TRBJ2-3	TGTGCCAGCAGCCTGGACCGCACAGATACGCAGTATTTT	CASSLDRTDTQYF
TRBD1	.	TRBV7-8	TRBJ1-2	TGTGCCAGCAGCCCAAGGGACAGGGGAGCCTCCTTC	CASSPRDRGASF
.	.	TRBV30	TRBJ2-3	TGTGCTGCGGGTACCGCCACAGATACGCAGTATTTT	CAAGTATDTQYF
.	.	TRBV4-3	TRBJ1-1	TGCGCCAGCAGCCAGGACGAGAACACTGAAGCTTTCTTT	CASSQDENTEAFF
TRBD2	once	TRBV2	TRBJ2-3	TGTGCCAGCAGGGAAGGACTAGCGCTACCCACAGATACGCAGTATTTT	CASREGLALPTDTQYF
.	.	TRBV6-4	TRBJ1-6	TGTGCCAGCAGTGACTCGAGGGGGACACCCCTCCACTTT	CASSDSRGTPLHF